This record covers a single TCR beta chain. Antigen specificity is unknown. Germline V lookup: CDR1 MNHNS, CDR2 SASEGT. The CDR3 has 15 residues. Deletions cut 4 bases from V and 4 bases from J, with 16 bases between. Naive CD8 cells were CD45RO-negative, positively selected for CCR7, excluding terminally differentiated effector memory CD45RA+ cells. Each replicate PCR on the sorted subsets used 200 to 250 ng DNA (around 31,000 T cell genomes). Method: immunoSEQ multiplex PCR; TCRdb's copy keeps in-frame clones and lacks some. The sample shows roughly 2.1 million clones, under 95% of them seen only once. These data come from a study of shared clonotypes between healthy human individuals. Background on the study: Sampling drew on donors who were a couple of women and a few men aged 18 to 49. Study results and caveats: Across a handful of donors, naive CD4 shared around 5.4%, naive CD8 3% to 3.5%, memory CD4 roughly 2.3%, memory CD8 0.4% to 0.5%. Generation probability values for non-shared clonotypes were lower than those for clonotypes shared by all four donors.

Sequencing was done on a sample of naive CD8+ T cells from PBMCs. The receptor comes from a man younger than 35 in good health. Some clones in this sample may be carry-over from other donors' samples. This sequence joins TRBV6-1 and TRBJ1-1, with D unresolved. As DNA, the CDR3 is TGTGCCAGCAGTGTAGGGTTTATAGGGCGCACTGAAGCTTTCTTT. This sequence encodes CASSVGFIGRTEAFF.